This T cell receptor beta chain was sequenced in a study of beta chain features in type 1 diabetes. General observations from the study: For type 1 diabetes patients, VDJ junctions showed fewer insertions and more deletions. Any HLA effect on TCRB rearrangement was left unresolved by small sub-analyses.

TCRB transcripts that were expressed got sequenced, as all of the isolated RNA had been reverse transcribed. Assay: immunoSEQ multiplex PCR; the TCRdb copy retains only in-frame clones and omits some. The data show hundreds of thousands of clones, with approximately 28% seen just once and roughly 0.066% held by the top ten. The CDR3 is 12 amino acids. Per the germline V gene, CDR1 is GTSNPN and CDR2 is SVGIG (reference sequence). V gave up 8 bases and J gave up 7 bases, with 15 bases separating them. A word on this clone: Its matching antigen is unknown.

Each sorted population was over 98% pure. The V gene is TRBV30, the J gene TRBJ2-1; perhaps TRBD1 as D (6 bases). The source material was naive CD4+ T cells from blood. The receptor was isolated from a man between 18 and 29 years old in good health. The CDR3 loop reads CAGGPTRNEQFF. The CDR3 nucleotides are TGTGCCGGGGGCCCGACCAGGAATGAGCAGTTCTTC.